This T cell receptor (beta chain) was identified during a study of cytomegalovirus exposure and HLA in healthy donors. Study in general: Earlier results showed 90 million to 120 million unique TCR beta sequences derived from roughly 200 million T cells.

In this sample, this clone turned up once. As yet, its antigen is unknown. Primers: 60 Vbeta forward and 13 Jbeta reverse. Method: immunoSEQ multiplex PCR; TCRdb's copy keeps in-frame clones and lacks some. The sample has under 200,000 clones, 65% to 85% seen once. Findings and limits, study-wide: Later analysis suggested links between common viral pathogens and several top significant clusters.

CDR1 is MNHEY and CDR2 is SMNVEV in the germline V gene (reference sequence). This CDR3 comprises 14 residues. V lost 0 bases and J lost 8, with 13 bases in between. The sequenced material came from PBMCs. The TCR originated in a woman aged 45-59 years in good health and CMV-seropositive. This chain connects TRBV27 to TRBJ1-2; D perhaps matches TRBD1 (5 bases). The CDR3 is CASSLSPQGFGYTF. CDR3 nucleotide sequence: TGTGCCAGCAGTTTATCGCCCCAGGGATTCGGCTACACCTTC.